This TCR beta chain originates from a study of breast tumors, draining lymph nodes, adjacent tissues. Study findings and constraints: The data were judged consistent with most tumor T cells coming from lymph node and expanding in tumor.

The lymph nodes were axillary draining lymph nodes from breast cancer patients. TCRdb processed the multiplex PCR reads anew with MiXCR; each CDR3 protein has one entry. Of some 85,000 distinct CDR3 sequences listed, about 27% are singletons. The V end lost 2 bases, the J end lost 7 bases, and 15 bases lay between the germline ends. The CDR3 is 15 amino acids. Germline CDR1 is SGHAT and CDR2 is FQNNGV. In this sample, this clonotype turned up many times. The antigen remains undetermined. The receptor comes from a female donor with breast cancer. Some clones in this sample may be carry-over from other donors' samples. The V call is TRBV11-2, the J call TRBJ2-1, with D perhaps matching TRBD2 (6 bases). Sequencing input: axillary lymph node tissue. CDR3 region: CASSLIDQSGNEQFF. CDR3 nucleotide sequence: TGTGCCAGCAGCTTAATAGACCAAAGCGGGAATGAGCAGTTCTTC.